The T cell receptor beta chain described here comes from a study of a mutant IDH1 vaccine in newly diagnosed glioma. Notes on the study in general: Immune responses arising from the vaccine appeared in about 94% of patients.

Profiling relied on immunoSEQ multiplex PCR, and the TCRdb table lists in-frame clones only, not all of them. The sample shows tens of thousands of clones, 76% of them seen only once. The time point here: week 47, end of study. The vaccine gave 300 ug of a 20-mer mutant IDH1 peptide subcutaneously per dose. In the case of this clone: Its cognate antigen is unknown. The sample has other DNA sequences that encode this CDR3 too.

V lost 0 bases, J lost 0 bases, and 10 bases lay in between. The germline CDR1 and CDR2 sequences are SGHRS and YFSETQ. This CDR3 comprises 16 residues. The source is a woman between 40 and 50 years old with glioma. Some clones in this sample may be carry-over from other donors' samples. The sample was PBMCs, taken from a glioma patient whose treatment included an IDH1 peptide vaccine. The chain has TRBV5-1 and TRBJ1-3; no reliable D call. CDR3 loop: CASSLEGLGSGNTIYF. The DNA of the CDR3 is TGCGCCAGCAGCTTGGAAGGTTTAGGCTCTGGAAACACCATATATTTT.